This record covers a single T cell receptor beta chain. It has no known antigen specificity. No much larger clone exists at a distance of one base, and base qualities are not known. Whole blood was collected in K2EDTA tubes by collaborating institutions according to the institutions' own protocols. For TCRbeta analysis, collaborators shipped samples in one of three forms: frozen whole blood, isolated PBMCs, or DNA extracted from either of those sample types. The CDR3 covers 14 residues, taking in both the cysteine and the phenylalanine. Here the CDR3 DNA is all that survives: 42 bases in frame from base 1. V and J are trimmed by 6 bases and 4 bases, and the gene matches miss 6 bases of the junction. CDR1 is given as MNHEY and CDR2 as SVGAGI, both from the germline V gene. The entry originates in a study of blood T cell repertoires in COVID-19 (dated by TCRdb to 2020 to 2021). Regarding the study in general: The collaborator samples originated in the United States, Italy and Spain and spanned the acute and convalescent phases of COVID-19. The dataset comprised deeply sampled blood TCRbeta repertoires from subjects exposed to, actively infected with, or recovered from COVID-19. A freely available public database, intended as a resource for researchers studying the immune response to SARS-CoV-2, is where the repertoires were released. The prospective study material was composed of cDNA or gDNA derived from T cells, B-cell-depleted T cells, or PBMCs. The samples were drawn from the first 160 participants of the ongoing ImmuneRACE study and from some 1,300 subjects provided by 6 global collaborators. Where HLA class I and class II types were available, the types were taken from metadata supplied by the sample provider, not from assay-based typing. Sample metadata almost always included a de-identified subject ID, COVID-19 status, age in years and sex. The full study reports these points: How much clinical and demographic metadata was included differed by source and by participant, and the metadata was provided uncurated.

The immunoSEQ Assay, a bias-controlled multiplex PCR, was used to amplify TCRbeta CDR3 regions from genomic DNA. In the authors' own workflow: The number of nucleated cells in each sample was estimated from the amplification of reference gene primers within the assay. Sequence reads were collapsed and filtered to measure the absolute abundance of every unique TCRbeta CDR3 rearrangement. For each sample, productive Simpson clonality was calculated by taking the square root of Simpson's diversity index across productive rearrangements. TCRdb provides this immuneACCESS table in a form limited to in-frame rearrangements. Some clones are lacking; in checked studies, under half of them reflect an unresolved V gene, and why the rest are absent is not known. The V and J calls and clone size are taken from that table; D and trimming were inferred from the DNA. Present in this sample are about 300,000 clones, about 85% of which were seen just once. The top ten hold roughly 2.3% of the sample.

The clonotype comes from a man aged 18 to 29 with active or convalescent COVID-19. Material: peripheral blood. This chain joins TRBV6-5 to TRBJ1-2, with 9 central nucleotides matching TRBD1. The sequenced DNA: TGTGCCAGCAGAATGACAGGGGGACCCTATGGCTACACCTTC. This gives the protein CASRMTGGPYGYTF.